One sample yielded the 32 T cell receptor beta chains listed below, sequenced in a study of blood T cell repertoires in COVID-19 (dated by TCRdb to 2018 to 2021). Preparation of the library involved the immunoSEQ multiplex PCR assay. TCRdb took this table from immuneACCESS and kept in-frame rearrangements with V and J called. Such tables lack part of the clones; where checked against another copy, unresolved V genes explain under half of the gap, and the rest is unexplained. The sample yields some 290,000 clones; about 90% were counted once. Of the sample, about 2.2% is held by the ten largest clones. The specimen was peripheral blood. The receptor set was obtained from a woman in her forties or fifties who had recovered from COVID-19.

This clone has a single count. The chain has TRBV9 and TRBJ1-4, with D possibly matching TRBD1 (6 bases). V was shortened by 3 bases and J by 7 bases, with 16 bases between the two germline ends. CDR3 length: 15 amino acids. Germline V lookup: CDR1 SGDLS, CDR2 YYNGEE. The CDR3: CASSDGTGSSEKLFF. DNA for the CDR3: TGTGCCAGCAGCGATGGAACAGGGTCCAGTGAAAAACTGTTTTTT.

Here the CDR3 reads CASGRDRPKGASTGELFF. The DNA for the CDR3 is TGTGCCAGCGGGCGGGACAGGCCGAAGGGGGCGAGCACCGGGGAGCTGTTTTTT. The gene calls are TRBV27 and TRBJ2-2; TRBD1 matches 8 bases. The CDR3 consists of 18 residues. Germline V CDR1 and CDR2: MNHEY, SMNVEV (reference sequence). V lost 8 bases and J lost 4; bases outside the gene matches: 18.

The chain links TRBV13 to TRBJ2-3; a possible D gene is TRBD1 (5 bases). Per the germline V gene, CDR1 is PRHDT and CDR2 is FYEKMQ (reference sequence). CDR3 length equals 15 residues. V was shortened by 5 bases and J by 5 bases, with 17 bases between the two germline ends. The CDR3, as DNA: TGTGCCAGCAGCCCGACAAGGACATTTGGAGATACGCAGTATTTT. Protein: CASSPTRTFGDTQYF.

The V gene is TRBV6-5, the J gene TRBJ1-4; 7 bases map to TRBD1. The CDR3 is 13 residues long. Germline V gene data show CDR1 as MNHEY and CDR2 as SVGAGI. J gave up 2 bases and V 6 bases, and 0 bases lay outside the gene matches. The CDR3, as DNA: TGTGCCAGCAGGGACAGGACTAATGAAAAACTGTTTTTT. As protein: CASRDRTNEKLFF.

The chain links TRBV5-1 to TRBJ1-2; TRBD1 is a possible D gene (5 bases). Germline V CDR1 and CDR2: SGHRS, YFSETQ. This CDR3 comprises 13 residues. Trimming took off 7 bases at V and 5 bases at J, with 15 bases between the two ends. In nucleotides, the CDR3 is TGCGCCAGCGCCCCGGGGGGGGTGTATGGCTACACCTTC. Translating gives CASAPGGVYGYTF.

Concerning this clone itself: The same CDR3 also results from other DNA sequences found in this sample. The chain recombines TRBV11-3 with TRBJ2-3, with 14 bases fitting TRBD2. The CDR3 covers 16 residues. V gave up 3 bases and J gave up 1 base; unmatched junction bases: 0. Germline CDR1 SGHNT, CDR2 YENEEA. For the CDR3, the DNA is TGTGCCAGCAGCTTGGGACTAGCGGGGGGCACAGATACGCAGTATTTT. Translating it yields CASSLGLAGGTDTQYF.

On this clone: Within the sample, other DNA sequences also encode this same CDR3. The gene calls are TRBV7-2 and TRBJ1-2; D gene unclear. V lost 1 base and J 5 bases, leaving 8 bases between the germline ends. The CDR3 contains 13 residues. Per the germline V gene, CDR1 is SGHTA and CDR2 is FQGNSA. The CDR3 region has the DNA TGTGCCAGCAGCTTAGAGGGAGGGTATGGCTACACCTTC. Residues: CASSLEGGYGYTF.

The CDR3 here is CASSETTGFSFQTQYF. The CDR3 DNA sequence: TGTGCCAGCAGTGAAACCACAGGGTTCAGCTTCCAGACCCAGTACTTC. V and J are TRBV6-1 and TRBJ2-5; TRBD1 is a possible D gene (6 bases). CDR1 is MNHNS, CDR2 SASEGT, per germline. This CDR3 comprises 16 residues. V lost 2 bases to trimming and J lost 6 bases, with 19 bases between them.

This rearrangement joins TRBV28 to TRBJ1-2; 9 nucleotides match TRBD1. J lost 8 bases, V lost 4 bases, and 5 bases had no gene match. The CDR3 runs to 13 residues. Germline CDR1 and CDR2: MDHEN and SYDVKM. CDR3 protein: CASSSPTGGGYTF. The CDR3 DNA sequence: TGTGCCAGCAGTTCCCCGACAGGGGGAGGCTACACCTTC.

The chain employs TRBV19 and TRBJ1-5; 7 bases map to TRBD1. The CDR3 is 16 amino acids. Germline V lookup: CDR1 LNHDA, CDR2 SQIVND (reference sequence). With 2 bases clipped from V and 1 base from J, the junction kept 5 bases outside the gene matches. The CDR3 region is CASSISPRGSNQPQHF. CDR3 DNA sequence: TGTGCCAGTAGTATATCCCCCAGGGGGAGCAATCAGCCCCAGCATTTT.

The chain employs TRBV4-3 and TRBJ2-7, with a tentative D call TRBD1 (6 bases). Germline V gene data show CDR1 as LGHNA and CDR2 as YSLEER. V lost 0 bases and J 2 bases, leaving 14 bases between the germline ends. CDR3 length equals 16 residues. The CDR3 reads CASSQDRGTPPYEQYF. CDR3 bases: TGCGCCAGCAGCCAAGATAGGGGGACACCACCCTACGAGCAGTACTTC.

Written as DNA, the CDR3 is TGTGCCAGCTCATTGGGACAGGGGGCGACCTACGAGCAGTACTTC. Translated, it gives CASSLGQGATYEQYF. The V call is TRBV18, the J call TRBJ2-7; 12 bases align to TRBD1. Germline V gene lookup returns CDR1 KGHSH and CDR2 LQKENI. This CDR3 has 15 amino acids. Trimming at V came to 5 bases and at J to 2 bases, leaving 4 bases not matched to a gene.

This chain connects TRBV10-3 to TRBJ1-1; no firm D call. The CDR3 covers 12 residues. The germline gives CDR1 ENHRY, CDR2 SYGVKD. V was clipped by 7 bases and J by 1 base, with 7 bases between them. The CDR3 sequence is CAIKHPNTEAFF. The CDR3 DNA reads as TGTGCCATCAAACACCCGAACACTGAAGCTTTCTTT.

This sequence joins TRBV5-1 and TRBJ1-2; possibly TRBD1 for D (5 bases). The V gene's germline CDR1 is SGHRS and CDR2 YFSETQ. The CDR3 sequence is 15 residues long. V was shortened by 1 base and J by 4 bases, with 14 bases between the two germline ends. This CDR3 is CASSLSQGPIYGYTF. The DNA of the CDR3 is TGCGCCAGCAGCTTGTCGCAGGGCCCCATCTATGGCTACACCTTC.

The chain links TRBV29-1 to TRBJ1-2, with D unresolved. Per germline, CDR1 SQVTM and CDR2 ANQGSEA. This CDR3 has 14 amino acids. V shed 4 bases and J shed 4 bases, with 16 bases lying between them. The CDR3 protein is CSVVPTQTIYGYTF. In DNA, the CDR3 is TGCAGCGTTGTACCCACACAGACCATCTATGGCTACACCTTC.

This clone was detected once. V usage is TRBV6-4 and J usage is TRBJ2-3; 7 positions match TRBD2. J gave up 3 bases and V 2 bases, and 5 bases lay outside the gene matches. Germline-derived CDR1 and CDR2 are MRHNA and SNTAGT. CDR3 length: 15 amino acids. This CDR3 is CASSDGGGPTDTQYF. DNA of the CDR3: TGTGCCAGCAGTGACGGCGGGGGACCTACAGATACGCAGTATTTT.

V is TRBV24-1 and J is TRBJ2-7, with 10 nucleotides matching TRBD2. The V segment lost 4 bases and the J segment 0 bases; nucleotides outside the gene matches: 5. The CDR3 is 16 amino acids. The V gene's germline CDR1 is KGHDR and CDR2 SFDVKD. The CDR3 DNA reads TGTGCCACCAGTGAACATAGCGGGGGGTTCTCCTACGAGCAGTACTTC. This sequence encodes CATSEHSGGFSYEQYF.

CDR3: CASSQDLGGGEGDTQYF. The CDR3 region has the DNA TGCGCCAGCAGCCAAGATCTGGGCGGGGGCGAGGGAGATACGCAGTATTTT. V usage is TRBV4-3 and J usage is TRBJ2-3; D possibly corresponds to TRBD2 (7 bases). Germline V lookup: CDR1 LGHNA, CDR2 YSLEER. Trimming took off 0 bases at V and 5 bases at J, with 18 bases between the two ends. This CDR3 comprises 17 residues.

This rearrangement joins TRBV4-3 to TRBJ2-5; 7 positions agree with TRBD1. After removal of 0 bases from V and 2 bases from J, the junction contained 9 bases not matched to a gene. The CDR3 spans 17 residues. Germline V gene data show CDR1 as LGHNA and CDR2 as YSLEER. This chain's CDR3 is CASSQDPWGTVQETQYF. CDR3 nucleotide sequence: TGCGCCAGCAGCCAAGACCCATGGGGGACAGTACAAGAGACCCAGTACTTC.

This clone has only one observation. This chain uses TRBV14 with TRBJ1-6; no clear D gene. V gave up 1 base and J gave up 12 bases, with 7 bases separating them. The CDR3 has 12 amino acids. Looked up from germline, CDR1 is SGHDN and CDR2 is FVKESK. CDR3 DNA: TGTGCCAGCAGCCAAGTACGGGAACCCCTCCACTTT. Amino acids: CASSQVREPLHF.

CDR3 region: CASSLEGPGYHEQYF. DNA of the CDR3: TGTGCCAGCAGCTTGGAGGGGCCAGGGTACCACGAGCAGTACTTC. The chain recombines TRBV5-6 with TRBJ2-7, with a possible D match to TRBD1 (5 bases). This CDR3 spans 15 amino acids. V lost 0 bases, J lost 5 bases, and 15 bases lay in between. Germline values: CDR1 SGHDT, CDR2 YYEEEE. The variable domain in full, completed from reference TRBV5-6 and TRBJ2-7, reads DAGVTQSPTHLIKTRGQQVTLRCSPKSGHDTVSWYQQALGQGPQFIFQYYEEEERQRGNFPDRFSGHQFPNYSSELNVNALLLGDSALYLCASSLEGPGYHEQYFGPGTRLTVT.

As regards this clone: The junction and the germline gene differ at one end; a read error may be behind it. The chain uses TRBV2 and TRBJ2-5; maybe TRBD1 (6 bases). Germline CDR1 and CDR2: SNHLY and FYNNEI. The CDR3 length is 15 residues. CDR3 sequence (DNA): TGTGCCTGCAGTGAAGACGGCAGGGGTCGGGAGACCCAGTACTTC. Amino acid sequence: CACSEDGRGRETQYF.

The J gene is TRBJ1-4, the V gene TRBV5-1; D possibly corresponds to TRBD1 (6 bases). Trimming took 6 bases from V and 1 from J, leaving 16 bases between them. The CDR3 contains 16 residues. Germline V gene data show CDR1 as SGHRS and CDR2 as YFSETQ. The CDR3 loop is CASKGRGGGTNEKLFF. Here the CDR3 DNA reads TGCGCCAGCAAGGGCAGGGGTGGTGGAACTAATGAAAAACTGTTTTTT.

CDR3 protein: CASSVGEVEQYF. The CDR3 DNA follows: TGTGCCAGCAGTGTGGGAGAGGTCGAGCAGTACTTC. The chain employs TRBV6-4 and TRBJ2-7, with a tentative D call TRBD2 (5 bases). There are 12 residues in the CDR3. Germline V gene data show CDR1 as MRHNA and CDR2 as SNTAGT. V lost 4 bases and J lost 6, with 10 bases in between.

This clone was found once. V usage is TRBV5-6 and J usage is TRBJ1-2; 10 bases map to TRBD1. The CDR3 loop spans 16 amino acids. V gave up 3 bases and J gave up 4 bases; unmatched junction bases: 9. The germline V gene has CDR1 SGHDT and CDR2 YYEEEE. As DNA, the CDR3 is TGTGCCAGCAGCTCCGAGGGACAGGGGCCCCTCTATGGCTACACCTTC. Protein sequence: CASSSEGQGPLYGYTF.

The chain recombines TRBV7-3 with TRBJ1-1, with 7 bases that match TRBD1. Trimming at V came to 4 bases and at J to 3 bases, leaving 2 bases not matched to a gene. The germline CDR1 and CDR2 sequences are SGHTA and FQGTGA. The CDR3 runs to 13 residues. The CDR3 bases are TGTGCCAGCAGCTATACAGGGGACACTGAAGCTTTCTTT. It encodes CASSYTGDTEAFF.

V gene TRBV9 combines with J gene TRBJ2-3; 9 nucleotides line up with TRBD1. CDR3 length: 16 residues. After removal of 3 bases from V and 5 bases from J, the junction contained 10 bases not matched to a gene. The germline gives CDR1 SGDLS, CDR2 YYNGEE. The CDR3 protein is CASSARIGTGRDTQYF. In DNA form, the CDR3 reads TGTGCCAGCAGCGCCCGAATAGGGACAGGGAGAGATACGCAGTATTTT.

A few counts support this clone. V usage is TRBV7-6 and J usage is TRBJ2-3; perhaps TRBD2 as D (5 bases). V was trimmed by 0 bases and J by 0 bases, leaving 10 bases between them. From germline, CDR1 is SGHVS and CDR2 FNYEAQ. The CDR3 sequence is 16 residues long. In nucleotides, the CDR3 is TGTGCCAGCAGCTTAGCGACTAAAACTAGCACAGATACGCAGTATTTT. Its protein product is CASSLATKTSTDTQYF.

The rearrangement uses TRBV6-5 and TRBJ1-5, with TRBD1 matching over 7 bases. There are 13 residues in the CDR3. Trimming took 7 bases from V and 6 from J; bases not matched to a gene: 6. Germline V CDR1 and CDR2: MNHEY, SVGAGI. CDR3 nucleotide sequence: TGTGCCAGCAATACCCAGGGGGGTCAGCCCCAGCATTTT. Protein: CASNTQGGQPQHF.

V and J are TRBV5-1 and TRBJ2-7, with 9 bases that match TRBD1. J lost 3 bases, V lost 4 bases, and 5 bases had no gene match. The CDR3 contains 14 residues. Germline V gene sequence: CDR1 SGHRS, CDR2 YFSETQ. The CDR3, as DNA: TGCGCCAGCAGCCAGACAGGGGGAAGCTACGAGCAGTACTTC. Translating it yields CASSQTGGSYEQYF.

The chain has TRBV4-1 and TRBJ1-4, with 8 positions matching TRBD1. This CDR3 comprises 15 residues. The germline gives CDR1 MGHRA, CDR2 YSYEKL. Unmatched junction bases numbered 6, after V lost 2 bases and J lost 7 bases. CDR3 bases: TGCGCCAGCAGCCAACTACAGGGGGGAGGTGAAAAACTGTTTTTT. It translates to CASSQLQGGGEKLFF.

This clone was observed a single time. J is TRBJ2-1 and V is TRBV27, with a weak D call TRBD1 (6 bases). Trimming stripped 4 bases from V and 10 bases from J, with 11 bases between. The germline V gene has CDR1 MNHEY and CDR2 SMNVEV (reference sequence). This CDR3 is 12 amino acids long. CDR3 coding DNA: TGTGCCAGCAGTTCGACAGGAATCGAGCAGTTCTTC. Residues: CASSSTGIEQFF.